The 32 T cell receptor beta chains below were found in one sample sequenced in a study of cytomegalovirus exposure and HLA in healthy donors. Use of 60 Vbeta and 13 Jbeta primers characterized the PCR. Produced via immunoSEQ multiplex PCR; TCRdb's table is partial and in-frame only. The sample yields 160,000 or so clones, roughly 65% seen once. Sample: PBMCs. These receptors all stem from a man younger than 30 in good health and CMV-seropositive.

The J gene is TRBJ1-5, the V gene TRBV28; D uncertain. The CDR3 covers 14 residues. The ends were cut back, 8 bases at V and 5 bases at J, with 16 bases in the middle. The germline gives CDR1 MDHEN, CDR2 SYDVKM. CDR3 DNA sequence: TGTGCCAGCGAACCGAGCACGGGGTATCAGCCCCAGCATTTT. It is translated as CASEPSTGYQPQHF.

This clone was counted between two and nine times. The gene calls are TRBV20-1 and TRBJ2-7; D may be TRBD2 (6 bases). Germline values: CDR1 DFQATT, CDR2 SNEGSKA (reference sequence). The V end was cut by 3 bases, the J end by 7 bases, with 10 bases between. This CDR3 is 11 amino acids long. The CDR3 bases are TGCAGTGCTAGGCTCCGGGAGGAGCAGTACGTC. Encoded protein: CSARLREEQYV.

The chain recombines TRBV5-1 with TRBJ1-1; D ambiguous. The CDR3 loop spans 14 amino acids. Germline V gene sequence: CDR1 SGHRS, CDR2 YFSETQ. V shed 2 bases and J shed 4 bases, with 12 bases lying between them. CDR3 nucleotide sequence: TGCGCCAGCAGCTTCCCATCCTCGGGCACTGAAGCTTTCTTT. Protein sequence: CASSFPSSGTEAFF.

This clone was counted between two and nine times. The chain carries TRBV5-1 and TRBJ1-2; 7 nucleotides line up with TRBD1. Germline CDR1 reads SGHRS; CDR2 reads YFSETQ. V shed 3 bases, J shed 6 bases, and the junction held 11 bases outside the gene matches. This CDR3 has 15 residues. CDR3 coding DNA: TGCGCCAGCAGCTGGAACACAGGGGCTGAAGATGGCTACACCTTC. This sequence encodes CASSWNTGAEDGYTF. Full variable domain (missing parts from reference TRBV5-1 and TRBJ1-2): KAGVTQTPRYLIKTRGQQVTLSCSPISGHRSVSWYQQTPGQGLQFLFEYFSETQRNKGNFPGRFSGRQFSNSRSEMNVSTLELGDSALYLCASSWNTGAEDGYTFGSGTRLTVV.

This chain joins TRBV2 and TRBJ1-5, with 9 bases matching TRBD1. This CDR3 is 15 amino acids long. From germline, CDR1 is SNHLY and CDR2 FYNNEI. J gave up 4 bases and V 4 bases, and 5 bases lay outside the gene matches. This CDR3 reads CASSVLGTGNQPQHF. CDR3 bases: TGTGCCAGCAGTGTTTTAGGGACAGGGAATCAGCCCCAGCATTTT. Drawing the rest from reference TRBV2 and TRBJ1-5, the complete variable domain is EPEVTQTPSHQVTQMGQEVILRCVPISNHLYFYWYRQILGQKVEFLVSFYNNEISEKSEIFDDQFSVERPDGSNFTLKIRSTKLEDSAMYFCASSVLGTGNQPQHFGDGTRLSIL.

The table lists this clone with a count of one. The V and J genes are TRBV4-1 and TRBJ2-2; 13 bases align to TRBD2. Germline values: CDR1 MGHRA, CDR2 YSYEKL. J lost 6 bases, V lost 0 bases, and 4 bases had no gene match. The CDR3 runs 17 residues. CDR3 nucleotides: TGCGCCAGCAGCCAAGACGGACTAGCGGGAGTCCCCGGGGAGCTGTTTTTT. Translation gives CASSQDGLAGVPGELFF.

This sequence joins TRBV5-4 and TRBJ1-2; TRBD1 might be the D (6 bases). Deletions cut 5 bases from V and 4 bases from J, with 15 bases between. The germline V gene has CDR1 SGHNT and CDR2 YYREEE (reference sequence). CDR3 length: 14 amino acids. In nucleotides, the CDR3 is TGTGCCAGCAGTCCCGGGACAACGCTCTATGGCTACACCTTC. Encoded protein: CASSPGTTLYGYTF.

The chain links TRBV19 to TRBJ2-1; D is uncertain. Germline CDR1 and CDR2: LNHDA and SQIVND (reference sequence). The V and J ends lost 3 bases and 8 bases respectively, with 11 bases between them. The CDR3 is made up of 13 amino acids. CDR3 nucleotide sequence: TGTGCCAGTAGTATTGGGCAGATTCATGAGCAGTTCTTC. Protein sequence: CASSIGQIHEQFF.

V is TRBV27 and J is TRBJ1-6; possible D gene TRBD1, 6 bases. Germline V gene sequence: CDR1 MNHEY, CDR2 SMNVEV (reference sequence). This CDR3 has 15 residues. Trimming took off 0 bases at V and 7 bases at J, with 10 bases between the two ends. The chain's CDR3 is CASSLSTGTNSPLHF. The CDR3 nucleotides are TGTGCCAGCAGTTTATCGACAGGAACGAATTCACCCCTCCACTTT.

In regard to this clone: It may be a read error: a sequence one base away is much more abundant. The V gene is TRBV11-3, the J gene TRBJ2-2; D not certain. Between the trimmed V and J ends, which lost 5 bases and 1 base, there was a span of 2 bases. Germline-derived CDR1 and CDR2 are SGHNT and YENEEA. The CDR3 covers 12 residues. CDR3 amino acids: CASSRNTGELFF. CDR3 nucleotides: TGTGCCAGCAGCCGGAACACCGGGGAGCTGTTTTTT.

The chain uses TRBV7-6 and TRBJ2-7; D remains ambiguous. V was trimmed by 4 bases and J by 3 bases, leaving 10 bases between them. Germline assignment: CDR1 SGHVS and CDR2 FNYEAQ. This CDR3 is built from 13 residues. The CDR3 loop is CASSSEPFYEQYV. DNA of the CDR3: TGTGCCAGCAGCTCGGAGCCTTTCTACGAGCAGTACGTC.

The V and J genes are TRBV6-1 and TRBJ1-1; TRBD1 matches at 10 bases. The length of the CDR3 is 12 residues. Germline V lookup: CDR1 MNHNS, CDR2 SASEGT. CDR3 protein: CVTRTGGTEAFF. CDR3 sequence (DNA): TGTGTCACCAGGACAGGGGGCACTGAAGCTTTCTTT.

This clone was picked up a small number of times. The rearrangement links TRBV29-1 to TRBJ2-5; perhaps TRBD1 as D (5 bases). CDR1 SQVTM and CDR2 ANQGSEA come from the germline V gene. The CDR3 consists of 13 residues. Trimming cost V 3 bases and J 1 base, with 9 bases left between them. The CDR3 DNA is TGCAGCGTTGAGAGGACAACCCAAGAGACCCAGTACTTC. It codes for CSVERTTQETQYF.

The genes are TRBV18 and TRBJ1-4, with a weak D call TRBD1 (5 bases). The CDR3 has 15 residues. Germline CDR1 is KGHSH and CDR2 is LQKENI. V was cut by 4 bases and J by 4 bases, with 13 bases left in between. CDR3 loop: CASSLQGIYNEKLFF. The CDR3 DNA follows: TGTGCCAGCTCACTTCAGGGAATTTATAATGAAAAACTGTTTTTT.

The chain uses TRBV2 and TRBJ1-1; 9 bases line up with TRBD1. The CDR3 runs 15 residues. In germline, CDR1 is SNHLY, CDR2 FYNNEI. J lost 5 bases, V lost 11 bases, and 15 bases had no gene match. The CDR3 region is CAYRDRESTGTEAFF. The CDR3 DNA sequence: TGTGCCTACCGGGACAGGGAATCAACGGGAACTGAAGCTTTCTTT.

The chain has TRBV7-6 and TRBJ1-1; D is perhaps TRBD1 (5 bases). CDR1 is SGHVS, CDR2 FNYEAQ, per germline. Trimming pared 5 bases from V and 3 bases from J, leaving 10 bases between. This CDR3 contains 13 residues. The CDR3 DNA sequence: TGTGCCAGCAGCCAGGGCCTGGACACTGAAGCTTTCTTT. Translated: CASSQGLDTEAFF.

This chain uses TRBV2 with TRBJ1-2; 8 bases are a match to TRBD1. Germline CDR1 SNHLY, CDR2 FYNNEI. Germline trimming cut 6 bases from V and 8 bases from J; bases unmatched to any gene: 11. The CDR3 covers 14 residues. The CDR3 DNA follows: TGTGCCAGCAGCGACGGACAGGGTGCGCGGGGCTACACCTTC. This encodes CASSDGQGARGYTF.

The chain joins TRBV7-9 to TRBJ2-5, with 12 bases fitting TRBD2. The germline CDR1 and CDR2 sequences are SEHNR and FQNEAQ (reference sequence). The V and J ends lost 5 bases and 7 bases, in that order; junction bases with no gene match: 5. CDR3 length: 14 amino acids. The CDR3 region has the DNA TGTGCCAGCAGCCCTAGCGGGGGGGCCGGGACCCAGTACTTC. Its protein product is CASSPSGGAGTQYF.

V gene TRBV19 combines with J gene TRBJ2-1; 7 bases are a match to TRBD2. The CDR3 loop spans 14 amino acids. Germline-derived CDR1 and CDR2 are LNHDA and SQIVND (reference sequence). With V trimmed by 6 bases and J by 4 bases, 6 bases remained unmatched. This CDR3 is CASRSSGGYNEQFF. The CDR3, as DNA: TGTGCCAGTAGATCTAGCGGAGGATACAATGAGCAGTTCTTC.

This clone was seen a single time. This sequence joins TRBV28 and TRBJ1-3; the D is unclear. Trimming pared 6 bases from V and 0 bases from J, leaving 12 bases between. This CDR3 has 15 amino acids. Germline CDR1 MDHEN, CDR2 SYDVKM. The CDR3 DNA sequence: TGTGCCAGCAGCCCTGGAGCCCTCTCTGGAAACACCATATATTTT. As protein: CASSPGALSGNTIYF.

This clone showed up just a few times. The CDR3 is CAGQGIYGYTF. CDR3 in DNA: TGTGCCGGACAGGGGATCTATGGCTACACCTTC. V is TRBV19 and J is TRBJ1-2, with 9 bases matching TRBD1. Germline CDR1 is LNHDA and CDR2 is SQIVND (reference sequence). The J segment lost 4 bases and the V segment lost 11 bases, leaving 2 bases of the junction unmatched. The CDR3 loop spans 11 amino acids.

There are a few counts of this clone. This sequence joins TRBV25-1 and TRBJ1-5; D call uncertain. From germline, CDR1 is MGHDK and CDR2 SYGVNS. The CDR3 consists of 13 residues. Trimming took off 6 bases at V and 2 bases at J, with 8 bases between the two ends. CDR3 DNA sequence: TGTGCCAGCAGCGGGATGGGCAATCAGCCCCAGCATTTT. The encoded protein is CASSGMGNQPQHF.

This clone was observed a few times. V and J are TRBV30 and TRBJ1-6; D remains unclear. Germline lookup yields CDR1 GTSNPN and CDR2 SVGIG (reference sequence). The CDR3 runs 15 residues. Trimming took 1 base from V and 3 from J, leaving 10 bases between them. In DNA form, the CDR3 reads TGTGCCTGGAGTGGAAATATCGGCTATAATTCACCCCTCCACTTT. This encodes CAWSGNIGYNSPLHF.

This chain links TRBV12-2 with TRBJ1-1; the D call of TRBD1 is as the table states it, not checked on the DNA. TRBV12-2 is a pseudogene. This CDR3 contains 16 residues. The CDR3 DNA sequence: TGTGCAAGTCGCTCGAACAGGGACCCGATGAACACTGAAGCTTTCTTT. As protein: CASRSNRDPMNTEAFF.

The CDR3 DNA follows: TGTGCCAGCAGCTTGGGGGCAGGGTCCATCTTAAACATTCAGTACTTC. Protein product: CASSLGAGSILNIQYF. The chain combines TRBV5-6 with TRBJ2-4, with TRBD1 as a possible D gene (5 bases). V gave up 0 bases and J gave up 6 bases, with 16 bases separating them. The germline gives CDR1 SGHDT, CDR2 YYEEEE. The CDR3 is made up of 16 amino acids.

The rearrangement links TRBV19 to TRBJ2-1, with a possible D match to TRBD2 (5 bases). This CDR3 is 13 amino acids long. Germline-derived CDR1 and CDR2 are LNHDA and SQIVND (reference sequence). The V and J ends lost 3 bases and 4 bases respectively, with 7 bases between them. CDR3 sequence: CASSMDSYNEQFF. CDR3 bases: TGTGCCAGTAGTATGGACTCTTACAATGAGCAGTTCTTC.

As for this clone: The junction differs from germline at one of its ends, possibly a read error. The gene calls are TRBV7-7 and TRBJ2-3; D is perhaps TRBD2 (6 bases). The CDR3 has 14 amino acids. Germline assignment: CDR1 SSHAT and CDR2 FNYEAQ (reference sequence). The chain's CDR3 is CASSPLASTDTQYF. CDR3 sequence (DNA): TGTGCTAGCAGCCCACTAGCTTCCACAGATACGCAGTATTTT. The full variable domain, its missing parts supplied by reference TRBV7-7 and TRBJ2-3, is GAGVSQSPRYKVTKRGQDVTLRCDPISSHATLYWYQQALGQGPEFLTYFNYEAQPDKSGLPSDRFSAERPEGSISTLTIQRTEQRDSAMYRCASSPLASTDTQYFGPGTRLTVL.

This chain joins TRBV5-1 and TRBJ2-2, with 8 bases aligning to TRBD1. Germline V gives CDR1 SGHRS, CDR2 YFSETQ. This CDR3 is 15 amino acids long. Trimming cost V 7 bases and J 2 bases; bases outside gene matches: 7. CDR3 DNA sequence: TGCGCCAGCGGGCCACAGGGGGGAAACACCGGGGAGCTGTTTTTT. This codes for CASGPQGGNTGELFF.

J is TRBJ1-2 and V is TRBV28; 8 bases align to TRBD1. J gave up 7 bases and V 6 bases, and 4 bases lay outside the gene matches. Germline values: CDR1 MDHEN, CDR2 SYDVKM. The CDR3 extends over 12 amino acids. CDR3 DNA: TGTGCCAGCAGGCACACAGGGGGTGGCTACACCTTC. Its translation is CASRHTGGGYTF.

The chain combines TRBV10-3 with TRBJ1-4, with D maybe TRBD1 (6 bases). Per the germline V gene, CDR1 is ENHRY and CDR2 is SYGVKD. With 8 bases removed from V and 0 bases from J, the gap between germline ends came to 10 bases. This CDR3 region has 14 residues. CDR3 DNA: TGTGCCATCGGAGAGGGGGCAACTAATGAAAAACTGTTTTTT. Its translation: CAIGEGATNEKLFF.

This chain connects TRBV9 to TRBJ1-3; a weak D match, TRBD1 (5 bases). The CDR3 loop spans 15 amino acids. V was clipped by 4 bases and J by 0 bases, with 11 bases between them. From germline, CDR1 is SGDLS and CDR2 YYNGEE. The CDR3 spells CASSLGTYSGNTIYF. CDR3 in DNA: TGTGCCAGCAGCCTCGGGACTTACTCTGGAAACACCATATATTTT.

This clone was counted a few times. This chain joins TRBV5-6 and TRBJ1-2, with a tentative D call TRBD1 (5 bases). CDR1 SGHDT and CDR2 YYEEEE come from the germline V gene. The ends were cut back, 0 bases at V and 2 bases at J, with 11 bases in the middle. The CDR3 sequence is 15 residues long. The CDR3 loop reads CASSLDMDTNYGYTF. Written as DNA, the CDR3 is TGTGCCAGCAGCTTGGACATGGACACAAACTATGGCTACACCTTC.